Sequencing of this TCR beta chain was carried out in a study of beta chain features in type 1 diabetes. This clone appeared a few times. Expressed TCRB transcripts were sequenced, since all the RNA that had been isolated was reverse transcribed. The assay was immunoSEQ multiplex PCR, and TCRdb's table has in-frame clones only and misses some. The sample lists 250,000 to 350,000 clones, 14% occurring once. J was trimmed by 5 bases and V by 3 bases; bases with no gene match: 8. The V gene's germline CDR1 is SGHVS and CDR2 FQNEAQ. The CDR3 contains 16 residues. The TCR was taken from a man younger than 40 in good health. Sequencing input: central memory CD4+ T cells from blood. The J gene is TRBJ2-7, the V gene TRBV7-8, with TRBD1 matching 12 bases. As DNA, the CDR3 is TGTGCCAGCAGCTTTAAAGGGACAGGGGGCTTCGACGAGCAGTACTTC. Translated: CASSFKGTGGFDEQYF.